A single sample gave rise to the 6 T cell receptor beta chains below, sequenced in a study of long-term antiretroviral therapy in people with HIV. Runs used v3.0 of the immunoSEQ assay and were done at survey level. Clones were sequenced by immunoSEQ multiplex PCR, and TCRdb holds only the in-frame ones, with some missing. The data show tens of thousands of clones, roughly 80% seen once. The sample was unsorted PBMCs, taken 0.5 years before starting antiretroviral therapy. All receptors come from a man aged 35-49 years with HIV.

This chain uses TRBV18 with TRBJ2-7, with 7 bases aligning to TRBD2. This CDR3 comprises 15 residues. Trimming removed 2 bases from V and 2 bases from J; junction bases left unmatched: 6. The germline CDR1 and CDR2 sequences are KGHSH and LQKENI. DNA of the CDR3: TGTGCCAGCTCACCAACCACGGGGGGAACCTACGAGCAGTACTTC. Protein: CASSPTTGGTYEQYF.

The CDR3 spells CASSEGSGNTIYF. CDR3 in DNA: TGCGCCAGCAGCGAGGGATCTGGAAACACCATATATTTT. The chain joins TRBV5-1 to TRBJ1-3; D unclear. V lost 4 bases, J lost 1 base, and 6 bases lay in between. This CDR3 comprises 13 residues. Germline CDR1 reads SGHRS; CDR2 reads YFSETQ.

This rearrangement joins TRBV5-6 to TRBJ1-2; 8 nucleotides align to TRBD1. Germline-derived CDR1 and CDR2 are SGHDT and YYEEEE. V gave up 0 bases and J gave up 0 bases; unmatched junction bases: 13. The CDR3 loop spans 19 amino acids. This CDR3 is CASSLAGGSDRGANYGYTF. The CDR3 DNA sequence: TGTGCCAGCAGCTTGGCCGGGGGTTCCGACAGGGGAGCTAACTATGGCTACACCTTC.

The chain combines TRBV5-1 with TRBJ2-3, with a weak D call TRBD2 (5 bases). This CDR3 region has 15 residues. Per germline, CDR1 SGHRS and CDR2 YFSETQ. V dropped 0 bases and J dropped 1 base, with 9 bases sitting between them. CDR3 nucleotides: TGCGCCAGCAGCTTGGCCGGGGTGGGCACAGATACGCAGTATTTT. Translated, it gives CASSLAGVGTDTQYF.

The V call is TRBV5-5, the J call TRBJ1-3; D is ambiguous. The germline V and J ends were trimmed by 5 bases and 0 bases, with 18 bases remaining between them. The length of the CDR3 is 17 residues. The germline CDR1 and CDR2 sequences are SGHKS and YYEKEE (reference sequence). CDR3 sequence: CASSLSSSGSSGNTIYF. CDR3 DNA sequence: TGTGCCAGCAGTTTATCCTCATCCGGGTCCTCTGGAAACACCATATATTTT.

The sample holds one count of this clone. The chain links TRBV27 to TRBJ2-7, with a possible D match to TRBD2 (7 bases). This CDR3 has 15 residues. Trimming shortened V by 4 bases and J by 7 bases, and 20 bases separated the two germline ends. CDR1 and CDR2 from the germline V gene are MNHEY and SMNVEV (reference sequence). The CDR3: CASSSKGGAWVEQYF. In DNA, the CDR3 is TGTGCCAGCAGTTCCAAAGGGGGGGCCTGGGTGGAGCAGTACTTC.